Below are 20 T cell receptor beta chains sequenced from a single sample in a study of beta chain features in type 1 diabetes. Isolated RNA was reverse transcribed in full, so expressed TCRB transcripts were sequenced. Only in-frame clones appear in the TCRdb table, and some are missing; sequencing was by immunoSEQ multiplex PCR. The table lists 250,000 to 300,000 clones, roughly 8% of them singletons. The sample comprised central memory CD4+ T cells from blood. The receptors were sampled from a woman between 18 and 30 years old in good health.

This clone was detected only a few times. The V gene is TRBV6-1, the J gene TRBJ2-3; D is possibly TRBD2 (5 bases). This CDR3 comprises 15 residues. CDR1 and CDR2 from the germline V gene are MNHNS and SASEGT. Trimming cost V 6 bases and J 3 bases, with 16 bases left between them. CDR3 region: CASREEADPTDTQYF. The CDR3 nucleotides read TGTGCCAGCAGGGAGGAGGCAGACCCTACAGATACGCAGTATTTT.

V usage is TRBV7-3 and J usage is TRBJ1-2; 10 nucleotides align to TRBD1. The V segment lost 5 bases and the J segment 7 bases; nucleotides outside the gene matches: 7. Looked up from germline, CDR1 is SGHTA and CDR2 is FQGTGA. This CDR3 has 14 residues. The CDR3 region is CASSLTGGTGGYTF. The DNA for the CDR3 is TGTGCCAGCAGCCTGACAGGGGGCACGGGTGGCTACACCTTC.

The sample holds a few counts of this clone. The J gene is TRBJ1-2, the V gene TRBV6-5; 10 nucleotides agree with TRBD1. Germline values: CDR1 MNHEY, CDR2 SVGAGI. V dropped 2 bases and J dropped 10; count of bases not matched to a gene: 10. The CDR3 runs to 15 residues. CDR3 sequence (DNA): TGTGCCAGCAGTTACGGGACTCCGGGACAGGGGTTCTACACCTTC. It codes for CASSYGTPGQGFYTF.

The V and J genes are TRBV4-1 and TRBJ2-7; D assignment may be TRBD1 or TRBD2 (5 bases each). Germline lookup yields CDR1 MGHRA and CDR2 YSYEKL. This CDR3 spans 13 amino acids. Trimming stripped 4 bases from V and 6 bases from J, with 13 bases between. The CDR3 is CASSLLSGREQYF. The CDR3 nucleotides read TGCGCCAGCAGCCTCCTGTCGGGACGCGAGCAGTACTTC.

The chain couples TRBV7-2 to TRBJ2-7; D not certain. CDR3 length: 13 amino acids. Germline CDR1 and CDR2: SGHTA and FQGNSA. Trimming took off 2 bases at V and 7 bases at J, with 12 bases between the two ends. The CDR3 DNA follows: TGTGCCAGCAGCTTACCCCCTAGTTGGGAGCAGTACTTC. It translates to CASSLPPSWEQYF. Full variable domain (missing parts from reference TRBV7-2 and TRBJ2-7): GAGVSQSPSNKVTEKGKDVELRCDPISGHTALYWYRQSLGQGLEFLIYFQGNSAPDKSGLPSDRFSAERTGGSVSTLTIQRTQQEDSAVYLCASSLPPSWEQYFGPGTRLTVT.

The chain combines TRBV20-1 with TRBJ1-2; no clear D gene. Germline CDR1 is DFQATT and CDR2 is SNEGSKA (reference sequence). Trimming stripped 3 bases from V and 5 bases from J, with 7 bases between. The CDR3 spans 11 residues. This CDR3 reads CSASGDYGYTF. In DNA form, the CDR3 reads TGCAGTGCTAGTGGAGATTATGGCTACACCTTC.

About this clone itself: Other DNA variants within this sample encode the same CDR3. The rearrangement uses TRBV6-5 and TRBJ1-5; D gene unclear. This CDR3 is 14 amino acids long. Per germline, CDR1 MNHEY and CDR2 SVGAGI. V shed 0 bases and J shed 5 bases, with 8 bases lying between them. Here the CDR3 reads CASSYSRGDQPQHF. Written as DNA, the CDR3 is TGTGCCAGCAGTTACTCCCGAGGAGATCAGCCCCAGCATTTT.

This clone has only a few counts. This chain joins TRBV5-4 and TRBJ2-3; either TRBD1 or TRBD2 may supply D (5 bases each). CDR3 length: 15 residues. In germline, CDR1 is SGHNT, CDR2 YYREEE (reference sequence). Trimming removed 1 base at V and 2 bases at J, with 11 bases between. The DNA for the CDR3 is TGTGCCAGCAGCTTGCCCCAAGGGACCACAGATACGCAGTATTTT. This encodes CASSLPQGTTDTQYF.

The chain uses TRBV11-2 and TRBJ2-2; maybe TRBD1 (6 bases). CDR3 size: 19 residues. Trimming took off 4 bases at V and 8 bases at J, with 29 bases between the two ends. CDR1 is SGHAT and CDR2 is FQNNGV in the germline V gene. The CDR3 DNA is TGTGCCAGCAGCTCATCTCAAGTGCAGGGGAAAGCCTTGCGAGGGGAGCTGTTTTTT. Translating gives CASSSSQVQGKALRGELFF.

This clone turned up a few times. Other DNA sequences in this specimen translate into the identical CDR3. CDR3 bases: TGTGCCAGCTCCCCTGGAGGACAGCCGAATCAGCCCCAGCATTTT. Amino acid sequence: CASSPGGQPNQPQHF. The chain carries TRBV18 and TRBJ1-5; a weak D match, TRBD1 (6 bases). Germline-derived CDR1 and CDR2 are KGHSH and LQKENI. The CDR3 spans 15 residues. The V and J ends lost 6 bases and 4 bases respectively, with 16 bases between them.

The V and J genes are TRBV15 and TRBJ2-7; the D call may be TRBD1 or TRBD2 (5 bases each). Germline V gene lookup returns CDR1 LNHNV and CDR2 YYDKDF (reference sequence). The CDR3 has 13 residues. V lost 3 bases to trimming and J lost 2 bases, with 8 bases between them. The CDR3 DNA reads as TGTGCCACCAGCAGGAGAGGGGCCTACGAGCAGTACTTC. This gives the protein CATSRRGAYEQYF.

This clone showed up just a few times. The V call is TRBV28, the J call TRBJ1-1; possible D gene TRBD1, 5 bases. The CDR3 has 13 residues. The germline gives CDR1 MDHEN, CDR2 SYDVKM. The germline V and J ends were trimmed by 7 bases and 6 bases, with 15 bases remaining between them. The CDR3 region is CASIRGGDAEAFF. The CDR3 nucleotides are TGTGCCAGCATTCGGGGAGGGGACGCTGAAGCTTTCTTT.

The chain has TRBV15 and TRBJ1-1; D is perhaps TRBD1 (5 bases). The CDR3 is 14 residues long. V lost 3 bases to trimming and J lost 5 bases, with 13 bases between them. Germline assignment: CDR1 LNHNV and CDR2 YYDKDF (reference sequence). In nucleotides, the CDR3 is TGTGCCACCAGCAGGGGGGGTGCGGGGACTGAAGCTTTCTTT. Translated, it gives CATSRGGAGTEAFF.

This clone showed up just a few times. The chain combines TRBV18 with TRBJ2-2, with D perhaps matching TRBD1 (6 bases). This CDR3 has 18 residues. The germline gives CDR1 KGHSH, CDR2 LQKENI. Trimming left V 1 base short and J 7 bases short, with 22 bases between. As DNA, the CDR3 is TGTGCCAGCTCACCACGCCTACAGGGTCCCCAACGGGGCGGGGAGCTGTTTTTT. This codes for CASSPRLQGPQRGGELFF.

In its sample, this clone was seen many times. V usage is TRBV11-2 and J usage is TRBJ2-5; D gene unclear. The CDR3 is 15 residues long. V lost 5 bases and J 2 bases, leaving 15 bases between the germline ends. Germline-derived CDR1 and CDR2 are SGHAT and FQNNGV. The CDR3 region is CASSRSLRLQETQYF. The CDR3 DNA reads TGTGCCAGCAGCCGTTCTTTGCGGTTACAAGAGACCCAGTACTTC.

The gene calls are TRBV5-4 and TRBJ1-5, with no clear D. This CDR3 spans 15 amino acids. Germline CDR1 reads SGHNT; CDR2 reads YYREEE (reference sequence). The V and J ends lost 4 bases and 7 bases respectively, with 18 bases between them. The CDR3 reads CASSQDRMGFQPQHF. DNA of the CDR3: TGTGCCAGCAGCCAAGATCGTATGGGGTTCCAGCCCCAGCATTTT.

This clone was seen only a few times. This chain connects TRBV7-3 to TRBJ2-2; D remains ambiguous. V lost 3 bases and J lost 8, with 7 bases in between. The germline V gene encodes CDR1 SGHTA and CDR2 FQGTGA. The CDR3 consists of 12 residues. In DNA form, the CDR3 reads TGTGCCAGCAGCTTCCCTCCGGGGGAGCTGTTTTTT. Amino acids: CASSFPPGELFF.

This clone has a handful of counts. This chain connects TRBV19 to TRBJ1-5; TRBD1 is a possible D gene (5 bases). The germline gives CDR1 LNHDA, CDR2 SQIVND (reference sequence). V was shortened by 5 bases and J by 0 bases, with 14 bases between the two germline ends. This CDR3 has 16 amino acids. CDR3 DNA: TGTGCCAGTAGTCCCAGTGGACACAATAGCAATCAGCCCCAGCATTTT. This codes for CASSPSGHNSNQPQHF.

This clone was recorded at least ten times. V gene TRBV6-1 combines with J gene TRBJ2-5; no definite D call. Germline CDR1 reads MNHNS; CDR2 reads SASEGT. The CDR3 runs to 13 residues. With 3 bases removed from V and 6 bases from J, the gap between germline ends came to 11 bases. Here the CDR3 DNA reads TGTGCCAGCAGTGAGGAAGGTTATCAGACCCAGTACTTC. Its translation: CASSEEGYQTQYF.

This rearrangement joins TRBV28 to TRBJ2-1; 7 nucleotides agree with TRBD2. J lost 5 bases, V lost 7 bases, and 8 bases had no gene match. CDR1 MDHEN and CDR2 SYDVKM come from the germline V gene. The CDR3 sequence is 14 residues long. CDR3 residues: CASKGAGVNNEQFF. The CDR3 bases are TGTGCCAGCAAAGGGGCGGGGGTGAACAATGAGCAGTTCTTC. The full variable domain, in which reference TRBV28 and TRBJ2-1 provide the parts outside the CDR3, is DVKVTQSSRYLVKRTGEKVFLECVQDMDHENMFWYRQDPGLGLRLIYFSYDVKMKEKGDIPEGYSVSREKKERFSLILESASTNQTSMYLCASKGAGVNNEQFFGPGTRLTVL.